This note documents a single T cell receptor (beta chain) sequence. Profiling relied on immunoSEQ multiplex PCR, and the TCRdb table lists in-frame clones only, not all of them. The sample includes approximately 240,000 clones, around 80% of them seen just once. This sample was taken from a study of blood T cell repertoires in COVID-19. Turning to the study itself: Spain, Italy and the United States supplied samples that represented acute and convalescent COVID-19.

The TCR sequence derives from a human donor in a cohort sampled during active COVID-19. Sequencing used peripheral blood.

The CDR3 sequence is CASSIEGTGASGELFF. CDR3 coding DNA: TGTGCCAGTAGTATCGAAGGGACAGGGGCATCCGGGGAGCTGTTTTTT. The V call is TRBV19, the J call TRBJ2-2; 10 bases agree with TRBD1. CDR1 is LNHDA, CDR2 SQIVND, per germline (reference sequence). V shed 3 bases, J shed 6 bases, and the junction held 7 bases outside the gene matches. This CDR3 has 16 residues.